This TCR beta chain was recovered during a study of blood T cell repertoires in COVID-19. The germline V and J ends were trimmed by 2 bases and 3 bases, with 4 bases remaining between them. The CDR3 sequence is 12 residues long. Germline assignment: CDR1 MDHEN and CDR2 SYDVKM. Sequencing was performed with immunoSEQ multiplex PCR; in TCRdb, only in-frame clones are kept and a portion is missing. The profile shows roughly 300,000 clones, around 84% of them singletons. The chain couples TRBV28 to TRBJ2-5; no clear D gene. Material for sequencing was peripheral blood. This clonotype was sampled from a human donor with COVID-19, enrolled during active disease. The donor label of this sample is uncertain. CDR3 DNA sequence: TGTGCCAGCAGTTTACAAAAAGAGACCCAGTACTTC. Amino acid sequence: CASSLQKETQYF. Drawing the rest from reference TRBV28 and TRBJ2-5, the complete variable domain is DVKVTQSSRYLVKRTGEKVFLECVQDMDHENMFWYRQDPGLGLRLIYFSYDVKMKEKGDIPEGYSVSREKKERFSLILESASTNQTSMYLCASSLQKETQYFGPGTRLLVL.